This T cell receptor beta chain was documented in a study of T-cell memory formation after mild COVID-19. To note about this clonotype: Its antigen is unknown.

TCRdb processed the 5' RACE reads anew with MiXCR; each CDR3 protein has one entry. The data show roughly 510,000 distinct CDR3 sequences, with roughly 17% seen just once and 8.1% held by the top ten. Trimming cost V 5 bases and J 7 bases, with 10 bases left between them. The CDR3 is 12 residues long. Germline V gene lookup returns CDR1 MDHEN and CDR2 SYDVKM. Findings and caveats of the study: Day 15 to 85 contracting clones showed balanced CD4/CD8; later expanders leaned CD4+. Specificity for SARS-CoV-2 was not confirmed among the second-wave clones peaking on day 37. Mainly CM and EM harbored the contracting CD4+ clones; mainly EMRA harbored the CD8+ ones. Memory cells collected pre-infection included some clones that later responded, suggesting cross-reactive memory joined.

The rearrangement uses TRBV28 and TRBJ2-3; no firm D call. The sample comprised PBMCs or a T cell subset sorted from them (not recorded which). This sequence originates from an adult woman who had mild COVID-19 (a few samples of this study predate the infection). Cell type and time point are not known. As DNA, the CDR3 is TGTGCCAGCAGTACTGGCAGTCATACGCAGTATTTT. Translation gives CASSTGSHTQYF.